The sequence of this TCR beta chain was determined in a study of cytomegalovirus exposure and HLA in healthy donors. In the study overall: The approximately 130 validation repertoires matched the roughly 630 first-cohort repertoires in platform, a later analysis reported. Study-level points and caveats: The study designated over 150 TCR beta chains cytomegalovirus-associated. It was reported that the classifier diagnosed cytomegalovirus status with high specificity and sensitivity in both the original and validation cohorts. Later, an analysis found that TCR clusters from the first cohort tended to co-occur in the 120 or so validation repertoires.

Clones were read by immunoSEQ multiplex PCR, and TCRdb kept only the in-frame ones, dropping some. The repertoire includes about 120,000 clones, 88% of them detected once, and about 4.3% sits in the top ten. Concerning this clone itself: Its antigen remains unknown.

V gave up 3 bases and J gave up 2 bases; unmatched junction bases: 5. The CDR3 runs 15 residues. In germline, CDR1 is MGHRA, CDR2 YSYEKL. The chain has TRBV4-1 and TRBJ2-7; 9 positions agree with TRBD1. Sequencing was done on a sample of PBMCs. This TCR was sampled from a man aged 18-30 years in good health and CMV-seropositive. CDR3 nucleotides: TGCGCCAGCAGCCAGGGGACAGGGCCCCCCTACGAGCAGTACTTC. Protein: CASSQGTGPPYEQYF.